Listed below are T cell receptor beta chains from one sample, sequenced in a study of T cells in localized non-small cell lung cancer. Assay: immunoSEQ multiplex PCR; the TCRdb copy retains only in-frame clones and omits some. Of tens of thousands of clones listed, approximately 87% are singletons. The source was peripheral blood, collected before any cancer treatment. The receptor source for this set is a woman between 35 and 70 years old with stage I lung adenocarcinoma. CDR3s include the opening cysteine and the closing phenylalanine or tryptophan. D genes are given only for firm matches. Rows give clone size only sometimes, using once, few, many, or a class for an expanded clone.

V: TRBV19
size: .
J: TRBJ1-6
D: .
DNA: TGTGCCAGTAGTGGTACGGGCTTTAATTCACCCCTCCACTTT
CDR3: CASSGTGFNSPLHF

V: TRBV7-3
size: .
J: TRBJ1-3
D: .
DNA: TGTGCCAGCAGCTTGATGGACTCTGGAAACACCATATATTTT
CDR3: CASSLMDSGNTIYF

V: TRBV5-6
size: .
J: TRBJ1-4
D: .
DNA: TGTGCCAGCAGCCCAGGGAATATTTATGAAAAACTGTTTTTT
CDR3: CASSPGNIYEKLFF

V: TRBV10-3
size: once
J: TRBJ2-1
D: .
DNA: TGTGCCATCAGCCAACTAGTATCCAATGAGCAGTTCTTC
CDR3: CAISQLVSNEQFF

V: TRBV29-1
size: .
J: TRBJ1-5
D: TRBD1
DNA: TGCAGCGTCCTGGACAGGGAGGGAAAGCCCCAGCATTTT
CDR3: CSVLDREGKPQHF

V: TRBV10-3
size: .
J: TRBJ1-6
D: .
DNA: TGTGCCATCAGTGCTACAGGGCGGGACTCACCCCTCCACTTT
CDR3: CAISATGRDSPLHF

V: TRBV2
size: .
J: TRBJ1-1
D: .
DNA: TGTGCCAGCAGTACAACAGTTGAAGCTTTCTTT
CDR3: CASSTTVEAFF

V: TRBV5-6
size: .
J: TRBJ1-1
D: .
DNA: TGTGCCAGCAGCTTGGGACCTGAAGCTTTCTTT
CDR3: CASSLGPEAFF

V: TRBV9
size: .
J: TRBJ2-7
D: TRBD2
DNA: TGTGCCAGCAGCGTACCTAGCGGGAGATACTACGAGCAGTACTTC
CDR3: CASSVPSGRYYEQYF

V: TRBV7-3
size: .
J: TRBJ1-2
D: TRBD1
DNA: TGTGCCAGCAGCGCGGACAGGGGATATGGCTACACCTTC
CDR3: CASSADRGYGYTF

V: TRBV5-1
size: .
J: TRBJ1-1
D: .
DNA: TGCGCCAGCAGACTCGGGGAGATCACTGAAGCTTTCTTT
CDR3: CASRLGEITEAFF

V: TRBV7-7
size: .
J: TRBJ1-4
D: .
DNA: TGTGCCAGCAGCTTAGGGCCGAGCGCTCAAAAACTGTTTTTT
CDR3: CASSLGPSAQKLFF

V: TRBV18
size: .
J: TRBJ1-1
D: .
DNA: TGTGCCAGCTCCCCCCAGGAGGTGAACACTGAAGCTTTCTTT
CDR3: CASSPQEVNTEAFF

V: TRBV6-5
size: .
J: TRBJ2-5
D: TRBD1
DNA: TGTGCCAGCAGTTTAACAGGGGAAGGGCTAGAGACCCAGTACTTC
CDR3: CASSLTGEGLETQYF

V: TRBV5-1
size: .
J: TRBJ2-3
D: TRBD1
DNA: TGCGCCAGCAGCTTGGCAGGGGGCCTTCCCACAGATACGCAGTATTTT
CDR3: CASSLAGGLPTDTQYF

V: TRBV30
size: once
J: TRBJ1-1
D: .
DNA: TGTGCCTGGATTACACGACAAGCTTTCTTT
CDR3: CAWITRQAFF

V: TRBV11-1
size: .
J: TRBJ1-5
D: TRBD1
DNA: TGTGCCAGCAGCGCGGACAGGGTAGACCAGCCCCAGCATTTT
CDR3: CASSADRVDQPQHF

V: TRBV5-1
size: .
J: TRBJ1-6
D: TRBD1
DNA: TGCGCCAGCAGCGAGCGGGACAGGGGCGGGCCGGGTTCACCCCTCCACTTT
CDR3: CASSERDRGGPGSPLHF

V: TRBV7-2
size: few
J: TRBJ1-1
D: .
DNA: TGTGCCAGCAGCTTCGGAGTGGGGGAGAACACTGAAGCTTTCTTT
CDR3: CASSFGVGENTEAFF

V: TRBV9
size: .
J: TRBJ1-3
D: .
DNA: TGTGCCAGCAGCGGGACAGCCACACCGGGAGGAAACACCATATATTTT
CDR3: CASSGTATPGGNTIYF

V: TRBV5-1
size: .
J: TRBJ2-4
D: TRBD2
DNA: TGCGCCAGCAGACCGGGGGGGTCCACCATTCAGTACTTC
CDR3: CASRPGGSTIQYF

V: TRBV11-2
size: .
J: TRBJ2-1
D: .
DNA: TGTGCCAGCAGCCGGGATAGGGGCCCAATCTTCAATGAGCAGTTCTTC
CDR3: CASSRDRGPIFNEQFF

V: TRBV19
size: .
J: TRBJ1-3
D: TRBD1
DNA: TGTGCCACCACCCATCCAGGGGGTTCTGGAAACACCATATATTTT
CDR3: CATTHPGGSGNTIYF

V: TRBV19
size: once
J: TRBJ2-1
D: TRBD2
DNA: TGTGCCAGTAGTATAAACTCCGGGGGTAGCGGGAGATTTTCGGTCTTC
CDR3: CASSINSGGSGRFSVF

V: TRBV7-9
size: .
J: TRBJ1-4
D: .
DNA: TGTGCCAGCAGCAGACGGACAGCAACTAATGAAAAACTGTTTTTT
CDR3: CASSRRTATNEKLFF

V: TRBV5-1
size: once
J: TRBJ1-2
D: TRBD1
DNA: TGCGCCAGCAGCTTGGCCCAGGGGGTGTTATATGGCTACACCTTC
CDR3: CASSLAQGVLYGYTF

V: TRBV9
size: .
J: TRBJ2-5
D: .
DNA: TGTGCCAGCAGCCCCCGGTTAGAGCACGAGACCCAGTACTTC
CDR3: CASSPRLEHETQYF

V: TRBV9
size: few
J: TRBJ1-1
D: .
DNA: TGTGCCAGCGGTAAAATAGAGGGGGTAGTCACTGAAGCTTTCTTT
CDR3: CASGKIEGVVTEAFF

V: TRBV5-1
size: .
J: TRBJ2-5
D: TRBD2
DNA: TGCGCCAGCAGCATTGGGACTAGCGGGGGACAAGAGACCCAGTACTTC
CDR3: CASSIGTSGGQETQYF

V: TRBV18
size: .
J: TRBJ1-6
D: TRBD1
DNA: TGTGCCAGCTCACCCGGACAGGCTGATTCACCCCTCCACTTT
CDR3: CASSPGQADSPLHF

V: TRBV5-5
size: .
J: TRBJ2-7
D: .
DNA: TGTGCCAGCAGCTACCAACAGGTTCTCTACGAGCAGTACTTC
CDR3: CASSYQQVLYEQYF

V: TRBV2
size: once
J: TRBJ2-3
D: TRBD1
DNA: TGTGCCAGCAGTTTAGACGGGACAGGGGGCACAGATACGCAGTATTTT
CDR3: CASSLDGTGGTDTQYF

V: TRBV6-5
size: .
J: TRBJ2-7
D: TRBD2
DNA: TGTGCCAGCAGTTACGGGGGACTAGCGGCCTACGAGCAGTACTTC
CDR3: CASSYGGLAAYEQYF

V: TRBV7-2
size: .
J: TRBJ2-5
D: TRBD1
DNA: TGTGCCAGCAGCCCTTTACAGGGGTGGGGCGGTTGGGAGACCCAGTACTTC
CDR3: CASSPLQGWGGWETQYF

V: TRBV7-9
size: .
J: TRBJ2-7
D: .
DNA: TGTGCCAGCAGCTTAGGTTACTACGAGCAGTACTTC
CDR3: CASSLGYYEQYF

V: TRBV27
size: .
J: TRBJ2-2
D: TRBD2
DNA: TGTGCCAGCAGGGCTAGCGGGGGGGGCTACACCGGGGAGCTGTTTTTT
CDR3: CASRASGGGYTGELFF

V: TRBV28
size: .
J: TRBJ1-6
D: .
DNA: TGTGCCAGCAGTCCCTCCCACGGGAGGCGATCACCCCTCCACTTT
CDR3: CASSPSHGRRSPLHF

V: TRBV6-6
size: .
J: TRBJ1-1
D: .
DNA: TGTGCCAGCAGACGAGAGGGCTTGGACACTGAAGCTTTCTTT
CDR3: CASRREGLDTEAFF